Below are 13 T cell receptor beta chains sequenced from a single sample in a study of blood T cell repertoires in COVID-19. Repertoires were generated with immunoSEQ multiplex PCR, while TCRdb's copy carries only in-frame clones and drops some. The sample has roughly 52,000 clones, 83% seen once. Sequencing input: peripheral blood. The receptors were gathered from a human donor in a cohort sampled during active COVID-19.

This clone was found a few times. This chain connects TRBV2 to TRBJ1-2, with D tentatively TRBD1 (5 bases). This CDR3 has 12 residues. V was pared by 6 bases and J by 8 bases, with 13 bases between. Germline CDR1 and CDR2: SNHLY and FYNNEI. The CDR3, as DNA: TGTGCCAGCAGGTCTACAGGTACCGGCTACACCTTC. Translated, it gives CASRSTGTGYTF. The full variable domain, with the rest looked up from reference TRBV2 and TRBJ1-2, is EPEVTQTPSHQVTQMGQEVILRCVPISNHLYFYWYRQILGQKVEFLVSFYNNEISEKSEIFDDQFSVERPDGSNFTLKIRSTKLEDSAMYFCASRSTGTGYTFGSGTRLTVV.

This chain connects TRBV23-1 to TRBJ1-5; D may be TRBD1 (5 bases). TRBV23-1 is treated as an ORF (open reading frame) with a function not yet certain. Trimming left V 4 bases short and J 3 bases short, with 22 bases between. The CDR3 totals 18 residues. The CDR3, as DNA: TGCGCCAGCAGTCTACCGGGACTGCATCTAGAGATCAATCAGCCCCAGCATTTT. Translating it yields CASSLPGLHLEINQPQHF.

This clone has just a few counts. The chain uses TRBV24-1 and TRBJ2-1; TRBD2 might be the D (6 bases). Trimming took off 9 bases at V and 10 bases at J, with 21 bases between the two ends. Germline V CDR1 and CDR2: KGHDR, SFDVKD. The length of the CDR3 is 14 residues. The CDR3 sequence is CATGGSEYTREQFF. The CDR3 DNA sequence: TGTGCCACCGGGGGGTCAGAATATACAAGGGAGCAGTTCTTC.

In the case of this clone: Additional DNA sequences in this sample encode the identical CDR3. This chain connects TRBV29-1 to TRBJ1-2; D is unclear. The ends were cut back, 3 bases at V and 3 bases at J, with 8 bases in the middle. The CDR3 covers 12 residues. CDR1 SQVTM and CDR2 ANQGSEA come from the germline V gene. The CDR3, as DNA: TGCAGCGTTGACCCCGGGGACTATGGCTACACCTTC. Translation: CSVDPGDYGYTF.

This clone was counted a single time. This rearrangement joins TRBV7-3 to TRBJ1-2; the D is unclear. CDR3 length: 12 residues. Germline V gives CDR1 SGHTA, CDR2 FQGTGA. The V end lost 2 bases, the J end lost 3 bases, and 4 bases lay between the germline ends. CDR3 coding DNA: TGTGCCAGCAGCTTAGGAGACTATGGCTACACCTTC. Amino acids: CASSLGDYGYTF.

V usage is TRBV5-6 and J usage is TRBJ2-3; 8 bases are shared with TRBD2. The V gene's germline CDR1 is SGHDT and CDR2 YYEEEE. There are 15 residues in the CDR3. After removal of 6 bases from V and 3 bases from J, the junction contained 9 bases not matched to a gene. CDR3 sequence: CASIERGGTTDTQYF. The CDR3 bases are TGTGCCAGCATAGAACGGGGGGGCACGACAGATACGCAGTATTTT.

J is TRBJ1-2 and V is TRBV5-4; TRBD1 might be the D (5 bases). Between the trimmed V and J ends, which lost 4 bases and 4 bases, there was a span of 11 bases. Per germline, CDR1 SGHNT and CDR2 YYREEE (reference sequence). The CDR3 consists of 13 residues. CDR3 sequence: CASSRGLGYGYTF. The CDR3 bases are TGTGCCAGCAGCCGGGGACTGGGCTATGGCTACACCTTC. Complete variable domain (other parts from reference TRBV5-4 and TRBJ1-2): ETGVTQSPTHLIKTRGQQVTLRCSSQSGHNTVSWYQQALGQGPQFIFQYYREEENGRGNFPPRFSGLQFPNYSSELNVNALELDDSALYLCASSRGLGYGYTFGSGTRLTVV.

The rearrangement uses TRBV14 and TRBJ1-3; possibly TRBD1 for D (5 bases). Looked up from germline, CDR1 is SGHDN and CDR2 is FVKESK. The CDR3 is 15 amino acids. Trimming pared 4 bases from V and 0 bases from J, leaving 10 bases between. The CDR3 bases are TGTGCCAGCAGCCCTCAGACAGCCTCTGGAAACACCATATATTTT. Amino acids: CASSPQTASGNTIYF.

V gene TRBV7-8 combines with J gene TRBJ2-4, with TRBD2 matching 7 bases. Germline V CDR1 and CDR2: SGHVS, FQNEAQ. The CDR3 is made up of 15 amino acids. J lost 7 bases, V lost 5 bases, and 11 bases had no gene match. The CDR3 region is CASSRGGAGENIQYF. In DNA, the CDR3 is TGTGCCAGCAGCCGAGGTGGGGCGGGGGAGAACATTCAGTACTTC.

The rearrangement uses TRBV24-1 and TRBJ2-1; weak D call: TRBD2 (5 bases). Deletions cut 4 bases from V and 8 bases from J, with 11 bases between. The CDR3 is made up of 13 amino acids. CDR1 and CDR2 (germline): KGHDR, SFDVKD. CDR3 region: CATSDPTRDEQFF. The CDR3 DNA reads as TGTGCCACCAGTGACCCCACTAGGGATGAGCAGTTCTTC.

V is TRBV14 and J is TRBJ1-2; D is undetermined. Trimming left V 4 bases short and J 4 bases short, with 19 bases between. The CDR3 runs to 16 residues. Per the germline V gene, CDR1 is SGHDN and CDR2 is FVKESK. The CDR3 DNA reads TGTGCCAGCAGCCTATCGAGTGGCGCCGGCGGCTATGGCTACACCTTC. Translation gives CASSLSSGAGGYGYTF.

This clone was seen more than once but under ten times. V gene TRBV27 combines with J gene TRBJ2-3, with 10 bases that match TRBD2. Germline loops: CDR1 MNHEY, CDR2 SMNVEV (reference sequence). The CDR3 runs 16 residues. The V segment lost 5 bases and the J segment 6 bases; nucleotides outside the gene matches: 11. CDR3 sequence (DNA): TGTGCCAGCAGTCTTCTGAGCGGGGGGGCAGGGGATACGCAGTATTTT. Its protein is CASSLLSGGAGDTQYF.

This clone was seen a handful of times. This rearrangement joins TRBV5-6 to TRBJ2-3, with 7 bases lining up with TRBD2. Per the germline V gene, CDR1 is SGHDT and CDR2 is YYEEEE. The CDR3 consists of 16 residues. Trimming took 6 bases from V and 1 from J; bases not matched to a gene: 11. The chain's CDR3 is CASNLLNRGGTDTQYF. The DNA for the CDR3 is TGTGCCAGCAACCTTTTGAATCGGGGGGGCACAGATACGCAGTATTTT.